This TCR beta chain was sequenced for a study of PD-L1 blockade in urothelial cancer. Germline CDR1 is MNHEY and CDR2 is SMNVEV (reference sequence). The CDR3 loop spans 14 amino acids. Trimming cost V 6 bases and J 2 bases; bases outside gene matches: 6. The time point denotes: pretreatment peripheral blood. The repertoire was sequenced with immunoSEQ multiplex PCR; TCRdb's copy has only in-frame clones and lacks some. The sample has 30,000 to 40,000 clones, around four fifths seen once; the top ten hold roughly 15%. The sequence came from a man of 80 years or more with urothelial cancer. Sequencing used PBMCs, obtained around atezolizumab (anti-PD-L1) treatment. V is TRBV27 and J is TRBJ1-2, with 7 bases fitting TRBD1. The CDR3 bases are TGTGCCAGCAGACGTACAGGGGACAACTATGGCTACACCTTC. The encoded protein is CASRRTGDNYGYTF.